The 6 T cell receptor beta chains below all came from one sample that was sequenced in a study of T cells in Graves' hyperthyroidism and ophthalmopathy. RNA transcripts gave rise to amplified TCR beta CDR3 regions. First-round RT-PCR with HTBI primers amplified the TCR CDR3 region. TCRdb re-analysed the multiplex PCR reads in MiXCR, keeping a single row per CDR3 protein. Of about 640,000 distinct CDR3 sequences in the sample, about 14% were seen once. The sequenced sample consisted of blood. The source is a woman in her fifties or sixties with Graves' ophthalmopathy.

This clonotype was recorded many times. The chain combines TRBV30 with TRBJ2-2; D unresolved. There are 14 residues in the CDR3. Germline CDR1 and CDR2: GTSNPN and SVGIG (reference sequence). The V gene lost 0 bases and the J gene lost 4 bases, with 9 bases spanning the gap. CDR3 bases: TGTGCCTGGAGTGTAGGGTTGGGCACCGGGGAGCTGTTTTTT. Its protein product is CAWSVGLGTGELFF.

This clonotype was counted between two and nine times. The chain employs TRBV28 and TRBJ2-2, with a possible D match to TRBD1 (6 bases). The CDR3 has 16 residues. The V end lost 6 bases, the J end lost 4 bases, and 18 bases lay between the germline ends. Germline assignment: CDR1 MDHEN and CDR2 SYDVKM. The CDR3 is CASSARTVELTGELFF. For the CDR3, the DNA is TGTGCCAGCAGCGCTCGGACAGTTGAGCTCACCGGGGAGCTGTTTTTT.

This sequence joins TRBV2 and TRBJ2-2; D is uncertain. CDR1 and CDR2 (germline): SNHLY, FYNNEI. With 7 bases removed from V and 3 bases from J, the gap between germline ends came to 15 bases. This CDR3 comprises 15 residues. In DNA, the CDR3 is TGTGCCAGCAATCGGCCGAATAAATACACCGGGGAGCTGTTTTTT. Translated: CASNRPNKYTGELFF.

This clonotype showed up many times. The J gene is TRBJ2-7, the V gene TRBV27; no clear D. The V gene's germline CDR1 is MNHEY and CDR2 SMNVEV (reference sequence). CDR3 size: 13 residues. Trimming stripped 4 bases from V and 2 bases from J, with 9 bases between. The chain's CDR3 is CASSSYRTYEQYF. CDR3 nucleotides: TGTGCCAGCAGTTCCTACCGTACCTACGAGCAGTACTTC.

This clonotype was observed a few times. The chain carries TRBV18 and TRBJ1-2; 7 bases line up with TRBD1. V was clipped by 0 bases and J by 6 bases; unmatched bases: 10. Germline CDR1 reads KGHSH; CDR2 reads LQKENI. This CDR3 has 16 residues. The chain's CDR3 is CASSPPAAGGTDGYTF. The DNA of the CDR3 is TGTGCCAGCTCACCACCGGCGGCAGGGGGTACGGATGGCTACACCTTC. The full variable domain, in which reference TRBV18 and TRBJ1-2 provide the parts outside the CDR3, is NAGVMQNPRHLVRRRGQEARLRCSPMKGHSHVYWYRQLPEEGLKFMVYLQKENIIDESGMPKERFSAEFPKEGPSILRIQQVVRGDSAAYFCASSPPAAGGTDGYTFGSGTRLTVV.

This clonotype was seen at least ten times. Since a much larger clone is just one base distant, this may be a read error. The chain employs TRBV20-1 and TRBJ2-7; D uncertain. The CDR3 has 11 residues. Trimming took off 5 bases at V and 1 base at J, with 6 bases between the two ends. In germline, CDR1 is DFQATT, CDR2 SNEGSKA (reference sequence). The DNA of the CDR3 is TGCAGTGCTCCTAGATCCTACGAGCAGTACTTC. It translates to CSAPRSYEQYF.